Listed below are T cell receptor beta chains from one sample, sequenced in a study of blood T cell repertoires in COVID-19. Here immunoSEQ multiplex PCR was the method, and the copy in TCRdb shows in-frame clones only, minus some. The sample shows approximately 300,000 clones, about 84% of them seen only once. Sequenced input: peripheral blood. The origin of the receptors is a woman aged 45-59 years with acute or convalescent COVID-19. The CDR3 runs from the conserved cysteine through the conserved F or W. The D gene is left open where the match is weak. Only some rows state a clone size, as once, few, many or a class for expanded clones.

J: TRBJ2-4; D: NA; size: once; V: TRBV18; CDR3: CASSPPTGVAKNIQYF; DNA: TGTGCCAGCTCACCACCGACGGGGGTAGCCAAAAACATTCAGTACTTC
J: TRBJ1-1; D: NA; size: NA; V: TRBV19; CDR3: CASSINRVVPEAFF; DNA: TGTGCCAGTAGTATAAACAGGGTAGTACCTGAAGCTTTCTTT
J: TRBJ1-3; D: TRBD1; size: NA; V: TRBV7-6; CDR3: CASSLAGDRDAGNTIYF; DNA: TGTGCCAGCAGCTTAGCCGGAGACAGGGATGCCGGAAACACCATATATTTT
J: TRBJ2-7; D: NA; size: once; V: TRBV6-5; CDR3: CASSNYGDEQYF; DNA: TGTGCCAGCAGTAACTACGGGGACGAGCAGTACTTC
J: TRBJ2-3; D: TRBD2; size: once; V: TRBV5-4; CDR3: CASSPSGGDTDTQYF; DNA: TGTGCCAGCAGCCCTAGCGGGGGGGACACAGATACGCAGTATTTT
J: TRBJ2-7; D: NA; size: NA; V: TRBV7-6; CDR3: CASSLDTRVSYEQYF; DNA: TGTGCCAGCAGCTTAGATACTAGGGTCTCCTACGAGCAGTACTTC
J: TRBJ2-7; D: NA; size: NA; V: TRBV11-2; CDR3: CASSSRAHEQYF; DNA: TGTGCCAGCAGCTCCAGGGCACACGAGCAGTACTTC
J: TRBJ2-1; D: TRBD2; size: NA; V: TRBV19; CDR3: CASSLAGTNYNEQFF; DNA: TGTGCCAGTAGTTTAGCCGGGACTAACTACAATGAGCAGTTCTTC
J: TRBJ1-2; D: TRBD1; size: NA; V: TRBV29-1; CDR3: CSVTHLGQGEEDGYTF; DNA: TGCAGCGTTACCCATTTAGGACAGGGGGAAGAGGATGGCTACACCTTC
J: TRBJ2-1; D: TRBD1; size: NA; V: TRBV6-5; CDR3: CASSYGTESYNEQFF; DNA: TGTGCCAGCAGTTACGGGACAGAATCCTACAATGAGCAGTTCTTC
J: TRBJ2-1; D: TRBD2; size: NA; V: TRBV11-2; CDR3: CASSFRLAGDDEQFF; DNA: TGTGCCAGCAGCTTTCGACTAGCGGGAGACGATGAGCAGTTCTTC
J: TRBJ1-1; D: NA; size: NA; V: TRBV11-2; CDR3: CASSRLELNTEAFF; DNA: TGTGCCAGCAGCCGACTCGAATTGAACACTGAAGCTTTCTTT
J: TRBJ2-2; D: TRBD2; size: NA; V: TRBV5-1; CDR3: CASSLGLAGVHGELFF; DNA: TGCGCCAGCAGCCTAGGACTAGCGGGAGTGCACGGGGAGCTGTTTTTT
J: TRBJ1-1; D: NA; size: NA; V: TRBV28; CDR3: CASRGDGGNTEAFF; DNA: TGTGCCAGCAGAGGTGACGGAGGGAACACTGAAGCTTTCTTT
J: TRBJ1-2; D: NA; size: NA; V: TRBV7-9; CDR3: CASSLAAQNYGYTF; DNA: TGTGCCAGCAGCTTGGCTGCTCAGAACTATGGCTACACCTTC
J: TRBJ2-7; D: TRBD2; size: NA; V: TRBV5-1; CDR3: CASSLVLAGVYEQYF; DNA: TGCGCCAGCAGCTTGGTACTAGCGGGAGTCTACGAGCAGTACTTC
J: TRBJ2-1; D: TRBD2; size: NA; V: TRBV7-2; CDR3: CASSEQGLAGEDRFF; DNA: TGTGCCAGCAGCGAGCAGGGACTAGCGGGAGAGGACCGATTCTTC
J: TRBJ1-4; D: TRBD1; size: NA; V: TRBV6-5; CDR3: CASSYSGGTNEKLFF; DNA: TGTGCCAGCAGTTACTCAGGGGGCACTAATGAAAAACTGTTTTTT
J: TRBJ1-5; D: NA; size: NA; V: TRBV6-6; CDR3: CASSYGDTDSNQPQHF; DNA: TGTGCCAGCAGTTACGGGGACACAGATAGCAATCAGCCCCAGCATTTT
J: TRBJ1-4; D: NA; size: few; V: TRBV28; CDR3: CASSSYSNEKLFF; DNA: TGTGCCAGCAGTTCGTACAGTAATGAAAAACTGTTTTTT
J: TRBJ1-5; D: TRBD1; size: NA; V: TRBV6-5; CDR3: CASRGQGNQPQHF; DNA: TGTGCCAGCAGGGGACAGGGCAATCAGCCCCAGCATTTT
J: TRBJ2-1; D: NA; size: NA; V: TRBV5-1; CDR3: CASSSGLFNNEQFF; DNA: TGCGCCAGCAGCTCCGGACTATTCAACAATGAGCAGTTCTTC
J: TRBJ2-7; D: NA; size: NA; V: TRBV11-3; CDR3: CASSLGPGSYEQYF; DNA: TGTGCCAGCAGCTTAGGTCCGGGGTCCTACGAGCAGTACTTC
J: TRBJ1-1; D: NA; size: NA; V: TRBV3-1/TRBV3-2; CDR3: CASSQNLRLNTEAFF; DNA: TGTGCCAGCAGCCAAAATTTGAGGTTGAACACTGAAGCTTTCTTT
J: TRBJ1-2; D: NA; size: NA; V: TRBV19; CDR3: CASSTQGGGGGGYTF; DNA: TGTGCCAGTAGTACCCAGGGTGGCGGCGGTGGTGGCTACACCTTC
J: TRBJ1-1; D: TRBD1; size: NA; V: TRBV19; CDR3: CASSSPYRGNTEAFF; DNA: TGTGCCAGTAGTTCGCCGTACAGGGGGAACACTGAAGCTTTCTTT
J: TRBJ2-1; D: TRBD2; size: NA; V: TRBV19; CDR3: CASSIPSGRAPSYNEQFF; DNA: TGTGCCAGTAGTATTCCTAGCGGGAGGGCCCCCTCCTACAATGAGCAGTTCTTC
J: TRBJ2-1; D: TRBD2; size: few; V: TRBV10-3; CDR3: CAISESPGSGRGLYNEQFF; DNA: TGTGCCATCAGTGAGTCTCCGGGAAGCGGGAGAGGCCTCTACAATGAGCAGTTCTTC
J: TRBJ2-1; D: NA; size: NA; V: TRBV13; CDR3: CASSQGHEQFF; DNA: TGTGCCAGCAGCCAGGGTCATGAGCAGTTCTTC
J: TRBJ2-4; D: NA; size: NA; V: TRBV5-1; CDR3: CASSSWRGEGTKNIQYF; DNA: TGCGCCAGCAGCTCGTGGCGCGGTGAGGGTACCAAAAACATTCAGTACTTC
J: TRBJ2-7; D: NA; size: NA; V: TRBV29-1; CDR3: CSVEGSGYEQYF; DNA: TGCAGCGTTGAAGGTAGCGGCTACGAGCAGTACTTC
J: TRBJ1-6; D: TRBD1; size: NA; V: TRBV3-1/TRBV3-2; CDR3: CASSLGQGGSSPLHF; DNA: TGTGCCAGCAGTTTGGGGCAGGGGGGTTCATCACCCCTCCACTTT
J: TRBJ1-1; D: NA; size: NA; V: TRBV11-2; CDR3: CASSLWGSVGTEAFF; DNA: TGTGCCAGCAGCTTATGGGGCAGTGTGGGCACTGAAGCTTTCTTT
J: TRBJ2-7; D: TRBD2; size: once; V: TRBV4-3; CDR3: CASSRGLAGGPYEQYF; DNA: TGCGCCAGCAGCCGCGGACTAGCGGGAGGACCCTACGAGCAGTACTTC
J: TRBJ1-4; D: TRBD1; size: once; V: TRBV5-1; CDR3: CASSSGQGKGEKLFF; DNA: TGCGCCAGCAGCTCGGGACAGGGAAAAGGTGAAAAACTGTTTTTT
J: TRBJ1-2; D: NA; size: NA; V: TRBV7-2; CDR3: CASSSQGFYGYTF; DNA: TGTGCCAGCAGCTCCCAGGGGTTCTATGGCTACACCTTC
J: TRBJ1-1; D: TRBD1; size: NA; V: TRBV19; CDR3: CASSTQTGTNTEAFF; DNA: TGTGCCAGTAGTACCCAGACAGGGACCAACACTGAAGCTTTCTTT
J: TRBJ2-1; D: TRBD1; size: NA; V: TRBV5-5; CDR3: CASSWDSNTYNEQFF; DNA: TGTGCCAGCAGCTGGGACAGTAACACCTACAATGAGCAGTTCTTC
J: TRBJ2-7; D: NA; size: NA; V: TRBV3-1/TRBV3-2; CDR3: CASRYGGTYEQYF; DNA: TGTGCCAGCAGGTATGGCGGAACCTACGAGCAGTACTTC
J: TRBJ2-5; D: TRBD1; size: NA; V: TRBV18; CDR3: CASSQGGVETQYF; DNA: TGTGCCAGCTCGCAAGGGGGCGTGGAGACCCAGTACTTC
J: TRBJ1-5; D: TRBD1; size: NA; V: TRBV19; CDR3: CASSPRDRARQPQHF; DNA: TGTGCCAGTAGTCCTAGAGACAGGGCAAGGCAGCCCCAGCATTTT
J: TRBJ2-7; D: TRBD1; size: once; V: TRBV29-1; CDR3: CSVSRGTGGVYEQYF; DNA: TGCAGCGTCTCCAGGGGCACAGGGGGAGTCTACGAGCAGTACTTC
J: TRBJ2-4; D: TRBD2; size: NA; V: TRBV3-1/TRBV3-2; CDR3: CASSQHGASGVGAKNIQYF; DNA: TGTGCCAGCAGCCAACATGGGGCTAGCGGAGTGGGGGCCAAAAACATTCAGTACTTC
J: TRBJ1-4; D: NA; size: NA; V: TRBV28; CDR3: CASRLQVVNEKLFF; DNA: TGTGCCAGCAGGTTACAGGTGGTTAATGAAAAACTGTTTTTT
J: TRBJ2-7; D: NA; size: NA; V: TRBV27; CDR3: CASSLTEAYEQYF; DNA: TGTGCCAGCAGTCTGACAGAGGCCTACGAGCAGTACTTC
J: TRBJ2-7; D: TRBD2; size: NA; V: TRBV2; CDR3: CASSEGSGPSYEQYF; DNA: TGTGCCAGCAGTGAAGGTAGCGGGCCTTCCTACGAGCAGTACTTC
J: TRBJ1-2; D: TRBD1; size: NA; V: TRBV5-1; CDR3: CASRQGAPDYGYTF; DNA: TGCGCCAGCAGACAGGGGGCGCCCGACTATGGCTACACCTTC
J: TRBJ2-7; D: NA; size: NA; V: TRBV10-3; CDR3: CAISEGALGYEQYF; DNA: TGTGCCATCAGTGAAGGAGCGTTGGGCTACGAGCAGTACTTC
J: TRBJ2-3; D: NA; size: NA; V: TRBV11-2; CDR3: CASSLTGTGDSGDTQYF; DNA: TGTGCCAGCAGCTTAACGGGAACGGGAGACTCCGGAGATACGCAGTATTTT
J: TRBJ1-5; D: TRBD1; size: once; V: TRBV6-2/TRBV6-3; CDR3: CASSYEGGITPQHF; DNA: TGTGCCAGCAGTTACGAAGGGGGCATAACGCCCCAGCATTTT
J: TRBJ2-7; D: TRBD2; size: NA; V: TRBV11-2; CDR3: CASSQTSGSTEQYF; DNA: TGTGCCAGCAGCCAGACTAGCGGGAGCACCGAGCAGTACTTC
J: TRBJ2-3; D: NA; size: NA; V: TRBV29-1; CDR3: CSVQTTGTLTDTQYF; DNA: TGCAGCGTCCAAACGACCGGGACTCTAACAGATACGCAGTATTTT
J: TRBJ1-2; D: NA; size: NA; V: TRBV5-1; CDR3: CASSLAVTSNDYGYTF; DNA: TGCGCCAGCAGCTTGGCTGTGACATCTAATGACTATGGCTACACCTTC